These 7 T cell receptor beta chains share one sample of origin, sequenced in a study of blood T cell repertoires in COVID-19. The repertoire was sequenced with immunoSEQ multiplex PCR; TCRdb's copy has only in-frame clones and lacks some. The sample lists tens of thousands of clones, approximately 80% occurring once. The material sequenced was peripheral blood. These receptors all stem from a human donor in a cohort sampled during active COVID-19.

The rearrangement joins TRBV7-8 to TRBJ2-6, with 9 bases identical to TRBD1. The CDR3 is 19 amino acids. The germline gives CDR1 SGHVS, CDR2 FQNEAQ. After removal of 4 bases from V and 1 base from J, the junction contained 11 bases not matched to a gene. DNA for the CDR3: TGTGCCAGCAGCTCAGCAAGAGGGACAGGGATTTCTGGGGCCAACGTCCTGACTTTC. Translation: CASSSARGTGISGANVLTF.

V and J are TRBV11-2 and TRBJ1-3, with 7 positions matching TRBD1. From germline, CDR1 is SGHAT and CDR2 FQNNGV. With V trimmed by 5 bases and J by 5 bases, 6 bases remained unmatched. The CDR3 has 14 residues. For the CDR3, the DNA is TGTGCCAGCAGCCGACCGGACAGGAGAAACACCATATATTTT. Translated, it gives CASSRPDRRNTIYF.

This chain uses TRBV7-3 with TRBJ1-2; D gene ambiguous. Trimming took off 1 base at V and 1 base at J, with 10 bases between the two ends. CDR3 length equals 15 residues. Germline-derived CDR1 and CDR2 are SGHTA and FQGTGA. For the CDR3, the DNA is TGTGCCAGCAGCTTAAGATATGGCAGTAACTATGGCTACACCTTC. It codes for CASSLRYGSNYGYTF.

The chain recombines TRBV7-8 with TRBJ2-7, with TRBD2 matching over 10 bases. The CDR3 length is 16 residues. J lost 4 bases, V lost 4 bases, and 10 bases had no gene match. Germline V gene data show CDR1 as SGHVS and CDR2 as FQNEAQ. In nucleotides, the CDR3 is TGTGCCAGCAGCTCCCCGCCCCCTAGCGGGAGATACGAGCAGTACTTC. Its translation is CASSSPPPSGRYEQYF.

CDR3 sequence: CASSLNWGPTYEQYF. In DNA, the CDR3 is TGTGCCAGCAGCTTAAATTGGGGCCCTACCTACGAGCAGTACTTC. The chain employs TRBV11-3 and TRBJ2-7, with a weak D call TRBD1 (5 bases). V lost 2 bases, J lost 2 bases, and 13 bases lay in between. Germline values: CDR1 SGHNT, CDR2 YENEEA. The CDR3 totals 15 residues.

The chain recombines TRBV6-4 with TRBJ2-5; 11 nucleotides match TRBD2. Trimming took 5 bases from V and 4 from J; bases not matched to a gene: 6. Germline loops: CDR1 MRHNA, CDR2 SNTAGT. The CDR3 runs 15 residues. CDR3 region: CASSLSGTSGETQYF. The CDR3 DNA sequence: TGTGCCAGCAGTTTATCCGGGACTAGCGGAGAGACCCAGTACTTC.

The chain joins TRBV6-5 to TRBJ2-1; TRBD1 agrees at 11 bases. Unmatched junction bases numbered 7, after V lost 7 bases and J lost 5 bases. The CDR3 sequence is 15 residues long. From germline, CDR1 is MNHEY and CDR2 SVGAGI. CDR3 region: CASTPDRGPHNEQFF. In nucleotides, the CDR3 is TGTGCCAGCACCCCGGACAGGGGGCCCCACAATGAGCAGTTCTTC.